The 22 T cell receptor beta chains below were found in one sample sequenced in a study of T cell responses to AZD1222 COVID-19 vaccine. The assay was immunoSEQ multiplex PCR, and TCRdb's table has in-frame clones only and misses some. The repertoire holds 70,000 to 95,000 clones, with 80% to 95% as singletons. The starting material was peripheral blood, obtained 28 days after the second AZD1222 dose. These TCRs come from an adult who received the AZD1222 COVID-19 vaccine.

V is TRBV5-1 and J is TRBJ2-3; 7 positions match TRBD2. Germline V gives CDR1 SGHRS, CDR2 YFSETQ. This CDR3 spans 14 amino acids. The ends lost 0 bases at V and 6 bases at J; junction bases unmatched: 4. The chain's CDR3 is CASSLERRGDTQYF. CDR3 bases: TGCGCCAGCAGCTTGGAGCGGCGGGGGGATACGCAGTATTTT.

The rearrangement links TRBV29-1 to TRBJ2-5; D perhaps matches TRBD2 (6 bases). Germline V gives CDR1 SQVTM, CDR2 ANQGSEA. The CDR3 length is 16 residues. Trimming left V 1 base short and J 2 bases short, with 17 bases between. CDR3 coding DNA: TGCAGCGTTGAAGCCTCTCCGACTAGTAGGCAAGAGACCCAGTACTTC. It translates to CSVEASPTSRQETQYF. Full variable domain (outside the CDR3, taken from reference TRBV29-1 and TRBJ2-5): SAVISQKPSRDICQRGTSLTIQCQVDSQVTMMFWYRQQPGQSLTLIATANQGSEATYESGFVIDKFPISRPNLTFSTLTVSNMSPEDSSIYLCSVEASPTSRQETQYFGPGTRLLVL.

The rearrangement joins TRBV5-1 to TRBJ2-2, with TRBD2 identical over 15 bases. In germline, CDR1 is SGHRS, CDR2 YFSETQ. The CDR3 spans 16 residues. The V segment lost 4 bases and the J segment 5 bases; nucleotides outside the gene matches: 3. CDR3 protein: CASSAGLAGGTGELFF. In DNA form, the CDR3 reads TGCGCCAGCAGCGCGGGACTAGCGGGAGGAACCGGGGAGCTGTTTTTT.

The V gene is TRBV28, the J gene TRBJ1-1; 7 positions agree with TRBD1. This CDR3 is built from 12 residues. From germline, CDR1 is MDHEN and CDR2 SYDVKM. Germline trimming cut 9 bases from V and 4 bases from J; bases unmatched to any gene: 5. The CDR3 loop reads CASQGVRTEAFF. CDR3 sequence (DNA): TGTGCCAGTCAGGGGGTTCGCACTGAAGCTTTCTTT.

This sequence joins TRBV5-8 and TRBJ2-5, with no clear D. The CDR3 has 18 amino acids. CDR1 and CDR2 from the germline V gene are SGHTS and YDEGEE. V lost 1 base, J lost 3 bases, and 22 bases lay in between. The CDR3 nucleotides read TGTGCCAGCAGCTTGTTCGTGAACTACAGAGGAAAAGAAGAGACCCAGTACTTC. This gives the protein CASSLFVNYRGKEETQYF.

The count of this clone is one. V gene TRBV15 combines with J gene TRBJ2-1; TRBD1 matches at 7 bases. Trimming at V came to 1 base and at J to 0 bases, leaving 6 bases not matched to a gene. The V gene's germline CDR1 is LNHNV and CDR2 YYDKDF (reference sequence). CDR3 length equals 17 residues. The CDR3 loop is CATSRGTGVSSYNEQFF. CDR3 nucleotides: TGTGCCACCAGCAGAGGGACAGGCGTGAGCTCCTACAATGAGCAGTTCTTC.

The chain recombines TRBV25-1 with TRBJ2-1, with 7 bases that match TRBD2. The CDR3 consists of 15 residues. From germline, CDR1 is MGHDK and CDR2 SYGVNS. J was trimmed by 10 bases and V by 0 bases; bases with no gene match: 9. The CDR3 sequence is CASSEYGGTTREQFF. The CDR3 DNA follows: TGTGCCAGCAGTGAATATGGCGGGACTACGAGAGAGCAGTTCTTC.

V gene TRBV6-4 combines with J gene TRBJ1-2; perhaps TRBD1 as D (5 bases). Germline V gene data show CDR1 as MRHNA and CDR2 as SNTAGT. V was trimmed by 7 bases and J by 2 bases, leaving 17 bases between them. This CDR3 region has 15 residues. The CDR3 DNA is TGTGCCAGCACTCCAGGACCCGGGACCAACTATGGCTACACCTTC. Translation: CASTPGPGTNYGYTF.

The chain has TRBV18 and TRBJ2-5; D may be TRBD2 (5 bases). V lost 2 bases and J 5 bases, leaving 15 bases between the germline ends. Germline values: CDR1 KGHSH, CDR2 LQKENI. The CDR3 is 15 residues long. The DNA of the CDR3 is TGTGCCAGCTCACCAATTACAAAGGGCGGGGAGACCCAGTACTTC. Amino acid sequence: CASSPITKGGETQYF.

This chain's CDR3 is CASSMGSGRHNTGELFF. DNA of the CDR3: TGTGCCAGTAGTATGGGCAGCGGGAGACATAACACCGGGGAGCTGTTTTTT. This chain joins TRBV19 and TRBJ2-2; 8 bases line up with TRBD2. The CDR3 spans 17 residues. V lost 3 bases and J lost 2; bases outside the gene matches: 8. Per the germline V gene, CDR1 is LNHDA and CDR2 is SQIVND (reference sequence).

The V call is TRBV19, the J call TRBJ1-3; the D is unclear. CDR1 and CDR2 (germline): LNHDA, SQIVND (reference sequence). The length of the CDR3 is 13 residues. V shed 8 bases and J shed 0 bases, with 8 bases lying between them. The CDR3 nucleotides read TGTGCCAGTGAGGGAAGCTCTGGAAACACCATATATTTT. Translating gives CASEGSSGNTIYF.

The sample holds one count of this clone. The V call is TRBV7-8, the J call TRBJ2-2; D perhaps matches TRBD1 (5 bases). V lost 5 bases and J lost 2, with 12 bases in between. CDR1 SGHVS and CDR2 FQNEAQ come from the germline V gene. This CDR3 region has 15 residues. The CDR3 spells CASSRQLPNTGELFF. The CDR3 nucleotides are TGTGCCAGCAGCCGACAGTTGCCAAACACCGGGGAGCTGTTTTTT.

CDR3: CASSQGVHLNSPLHF. In DNA form, the CDR3 reads TGTGCCAGCAGCCAAGGTGTACATTTGAATTCACCCCTCCACTTT. This rearrangement joins TRBV14 to TRBJ1-6; D remains ambiguous. The CDR3 consists of 15 residues. Trimming left V 1 base short and J 7 bases short, with 11 bases between. CDR1 and CDR2 (germline): SGHDN, FVKESK. Complete variable domain (other parts from reference TRBV14 and TRBJ1-6): EAGVTQFPSHSVIEKGQTVTLRCDPISGHDNLYWYRRVMGKEIKFLLHFVKESKQDESGMPNNRFLAERTGGTYSTLKVQPAELEDSGVYFCASSQGVHLNSPLHFGNGTRLTVT.

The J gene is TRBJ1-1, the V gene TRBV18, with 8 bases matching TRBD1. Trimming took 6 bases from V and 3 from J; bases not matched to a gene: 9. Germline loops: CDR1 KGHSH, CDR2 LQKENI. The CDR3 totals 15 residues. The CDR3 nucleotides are TGTGCCAGCTCTCGTACAGGGGGATTGGACACTGAAGCTTTCTTT. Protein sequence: CASSRTGGLDTEAFF.

The CDR3: CASSYGQGSSYGYTF. DNA of the CDR3: TGTGCCAGCAGTTATGGACAGGGTTCCAGCTATGGCTACACCTTC. The V and J genes are TRBV6-5 and TRBJ1-2, with 8 nucleotides matching TRBD1. This CDR3 contains 15 residues. Germline V gives CDR1 MNHEY, CDR2 SVGAGI. The V segment lost 3 bases and the J segment 4 bases; nucleotides outside the gene matches: 7.

The CDR3 here is CASSFGVGEKLFF. The CDR3 DNA reads TGCGCCAGCAGCTTTGGGGTTGGGGAAAAACTGTTTTTT. The V gene is TRBV5-1, the J gene TRBJ1-4; D remains ambiguous. Germline CDR1 and CDR2: SGHRS and YFSETQ. The CDR3 has 13 residues. The germline V and J ends were trimmed by 2 bases and 8 bases, with 10 bases remaining between them.

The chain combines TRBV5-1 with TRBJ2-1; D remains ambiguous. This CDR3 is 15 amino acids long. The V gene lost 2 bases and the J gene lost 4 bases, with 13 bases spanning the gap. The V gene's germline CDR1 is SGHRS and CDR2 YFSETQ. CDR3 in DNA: TGCGCCAGCAGCTTAGTTGCGGCACCTTACAATGAGCAGTTCTTC. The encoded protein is CASSLVAAPYNEQFF.

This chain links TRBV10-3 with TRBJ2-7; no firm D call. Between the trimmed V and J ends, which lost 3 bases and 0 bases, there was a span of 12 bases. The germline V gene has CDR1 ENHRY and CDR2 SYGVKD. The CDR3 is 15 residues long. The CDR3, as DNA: TGTGCCATCAGTGACGGCACAATGAGCTCCTACGAGCAGTACTTC. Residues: CAISDGTMSSYEQYF.

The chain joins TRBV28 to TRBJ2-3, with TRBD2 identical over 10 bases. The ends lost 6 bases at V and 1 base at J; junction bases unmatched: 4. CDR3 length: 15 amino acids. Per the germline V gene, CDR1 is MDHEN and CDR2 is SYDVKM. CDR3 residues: CASRTSGFRTDTQYF. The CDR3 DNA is TGTGCCAGCAGGACTAGCGGGTTCCGCACAGATACGCAGTATTTT.

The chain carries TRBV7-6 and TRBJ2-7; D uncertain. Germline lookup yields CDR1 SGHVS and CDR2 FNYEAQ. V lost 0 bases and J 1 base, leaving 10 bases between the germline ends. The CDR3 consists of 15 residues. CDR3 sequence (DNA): TGTGCCAGCAGCTTAGCCAACCAGGTGTCCTACGAGCAGTACTTC. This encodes CASSLANQVSYEQYF.

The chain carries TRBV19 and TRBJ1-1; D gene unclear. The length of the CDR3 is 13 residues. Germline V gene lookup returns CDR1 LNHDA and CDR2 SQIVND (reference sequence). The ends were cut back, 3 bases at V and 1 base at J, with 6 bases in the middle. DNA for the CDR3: TGTGCCAGTAGTATTTCTCAGAACACTGAAGCTTTCTTT. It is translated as CASSISQNTEAFF.

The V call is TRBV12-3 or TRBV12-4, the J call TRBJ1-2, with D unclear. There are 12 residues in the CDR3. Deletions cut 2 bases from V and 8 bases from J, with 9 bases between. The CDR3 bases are TGTGCCAGCAGTTTAAACTCTCCCGGCTACACCTTC. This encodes CASSLNSPGYTF.